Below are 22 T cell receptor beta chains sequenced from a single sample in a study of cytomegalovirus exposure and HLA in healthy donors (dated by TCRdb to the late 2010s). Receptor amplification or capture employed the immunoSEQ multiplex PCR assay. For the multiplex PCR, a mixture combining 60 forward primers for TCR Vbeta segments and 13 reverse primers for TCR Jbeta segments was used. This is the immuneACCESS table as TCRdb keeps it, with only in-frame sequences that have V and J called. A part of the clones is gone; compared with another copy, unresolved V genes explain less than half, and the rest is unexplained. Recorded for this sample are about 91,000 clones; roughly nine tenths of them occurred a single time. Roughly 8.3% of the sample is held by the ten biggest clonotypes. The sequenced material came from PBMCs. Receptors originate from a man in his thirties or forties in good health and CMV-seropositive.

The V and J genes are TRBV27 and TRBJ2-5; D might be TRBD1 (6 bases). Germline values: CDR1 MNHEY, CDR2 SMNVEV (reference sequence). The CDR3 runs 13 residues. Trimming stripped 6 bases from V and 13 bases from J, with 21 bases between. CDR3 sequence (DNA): TGTGCCAGCAGGAGTGGGGACAATTTGTTGTGGTACTTC. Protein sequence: CASRSGDNLLWYF.

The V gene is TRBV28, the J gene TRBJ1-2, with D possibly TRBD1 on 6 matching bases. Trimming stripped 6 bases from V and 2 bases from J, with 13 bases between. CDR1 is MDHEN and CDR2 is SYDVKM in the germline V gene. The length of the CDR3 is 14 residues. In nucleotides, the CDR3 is TGTGCCAGCAGGACACCGACAGGCAACTATGGCTACACCTTC. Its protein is CASRTPTGNYGYTF.

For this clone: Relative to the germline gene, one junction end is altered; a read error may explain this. The CDR3, as DNA: TGTGCTAGCAGCCAAGGGAGGAGGGCAGCCTCTAATGAAAAACTGTTTTTT. Its translation: CASSQGRRAASNEKLFF. The chain employs TRBV4-2 and TRBJ1-4; D gene ambiguous. The CDR3 totals 17 residues. The V gene's germline CDR1 is LGHNA and CDR2 YNFKEQ.

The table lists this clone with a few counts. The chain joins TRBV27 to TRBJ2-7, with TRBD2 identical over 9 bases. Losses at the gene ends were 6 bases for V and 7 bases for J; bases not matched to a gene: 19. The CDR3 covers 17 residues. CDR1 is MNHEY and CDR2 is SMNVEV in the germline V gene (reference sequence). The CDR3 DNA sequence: TGTGCCAGCAGGCCACTAGCGGGCCACGCAACGGGTATGGAGCAGTACTTC. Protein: CASRPLAGHATGMEQYF.

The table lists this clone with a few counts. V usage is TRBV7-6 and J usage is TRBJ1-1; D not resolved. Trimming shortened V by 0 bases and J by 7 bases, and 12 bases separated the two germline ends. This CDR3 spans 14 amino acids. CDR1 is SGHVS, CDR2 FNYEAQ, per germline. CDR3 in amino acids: CASSLAGAGGEAFF. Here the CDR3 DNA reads TGTGCCAGCAGCTTAGCCGGTGCTGGTGGTGAAGCTTTCTTT. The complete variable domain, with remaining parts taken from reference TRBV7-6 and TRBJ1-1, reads GAGVSQSPRYKVTKRGQDVALRCDPISGHVSLYWYRQALGQGPEFLTYFNYEAQQDKSGLPNDRFSAERPEGSISTLTIQRTEQRDSAMYRCASSLAGAGGEAFFGQGTRLTVV.

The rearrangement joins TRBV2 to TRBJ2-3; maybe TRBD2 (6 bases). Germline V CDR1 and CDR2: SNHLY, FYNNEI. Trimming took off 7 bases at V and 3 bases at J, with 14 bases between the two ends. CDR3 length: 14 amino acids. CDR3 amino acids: CASNLDGSTDTQYF. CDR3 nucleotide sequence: TGTGCCAGCAACCTGGACGGGAGTACAGATACGCAGTATTTT.

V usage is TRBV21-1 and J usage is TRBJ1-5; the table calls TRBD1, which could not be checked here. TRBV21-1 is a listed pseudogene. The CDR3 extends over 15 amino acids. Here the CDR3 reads CASSKRDRTNQPQHF. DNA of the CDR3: TGTGCCAGCAGCAAAAGGGACAGGACCAATCAGCCCCAGCATTTT.

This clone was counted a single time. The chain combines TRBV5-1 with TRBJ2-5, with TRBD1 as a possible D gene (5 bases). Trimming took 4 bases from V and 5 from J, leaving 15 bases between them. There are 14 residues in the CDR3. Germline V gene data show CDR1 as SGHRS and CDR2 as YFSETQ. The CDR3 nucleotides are TGCGCCAGCAGCCCCCGCCCAGGGCGTGAGACCCAGTACTTC. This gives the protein CASSPRPGRETQYF.

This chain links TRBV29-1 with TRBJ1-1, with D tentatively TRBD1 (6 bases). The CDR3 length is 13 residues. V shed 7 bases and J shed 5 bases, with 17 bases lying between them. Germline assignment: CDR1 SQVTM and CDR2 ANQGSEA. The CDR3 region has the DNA TGCAGCGGACAGACAGGATTAGGTACTGAAGCTTTCTTT. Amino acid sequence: CSGQTGLGTEAFF.

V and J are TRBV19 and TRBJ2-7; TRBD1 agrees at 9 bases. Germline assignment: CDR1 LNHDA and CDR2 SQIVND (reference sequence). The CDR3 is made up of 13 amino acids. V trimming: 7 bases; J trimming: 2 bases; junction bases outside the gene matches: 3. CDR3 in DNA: TGTGCCAGTACGGACAGGGGTACCTACGAGCAGTACTTC. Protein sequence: CASTDRGTYEQYF.

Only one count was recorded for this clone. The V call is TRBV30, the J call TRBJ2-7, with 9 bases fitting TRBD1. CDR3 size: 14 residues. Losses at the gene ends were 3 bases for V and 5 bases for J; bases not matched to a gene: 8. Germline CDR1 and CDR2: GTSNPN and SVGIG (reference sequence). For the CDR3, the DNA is TGTGCCTGGAGAACGAGGACAGGGGCCGACGAGCAGTACTTC. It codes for CAWRTRTGADEQYF.

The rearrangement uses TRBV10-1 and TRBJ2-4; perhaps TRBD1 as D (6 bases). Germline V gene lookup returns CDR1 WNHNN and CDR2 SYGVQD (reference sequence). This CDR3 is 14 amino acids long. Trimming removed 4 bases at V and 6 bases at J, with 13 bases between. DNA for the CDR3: TGCGCCAGCAGTGCATTCAAAGGGGGAAACATTCAGTACTTC. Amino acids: CASSAFKGGNIQYF.

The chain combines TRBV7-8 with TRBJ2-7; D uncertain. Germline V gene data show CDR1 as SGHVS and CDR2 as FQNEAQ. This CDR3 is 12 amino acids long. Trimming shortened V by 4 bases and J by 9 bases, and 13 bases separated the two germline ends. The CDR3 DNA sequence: TGTGCCAGCAGCTCCCAACCAACACGGCAGTACTTC. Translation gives CASSSQPTRQYF.

The CDR3 protein is CASSPSLQGLDYGYTF. DNA for the CDR3: TGTGCCAGCAGCCCCTCTCTCCAGGGGTTGGATTATGGCTACACCTTC. This sequence joins TRBV5-6 and TRBJ1-2, with D maybe TRBD1 (6 bases). The CDR3 sequence is 16 residues long. Germline CDR1 reads SGHDT; CDR2 reads YYEEEE. Trimming left V 4 bases short and J 5 bases short, with 21 bases between.

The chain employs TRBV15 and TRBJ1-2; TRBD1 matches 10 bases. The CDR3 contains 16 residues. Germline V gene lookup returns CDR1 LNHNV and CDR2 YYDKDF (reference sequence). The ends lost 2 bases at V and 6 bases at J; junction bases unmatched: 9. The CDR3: CATSRSISDRGDGYTF. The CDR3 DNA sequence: TGTGCCACCAGCAGATCAATTTCGGACAGGGGGGATGGCTACACCTTC.

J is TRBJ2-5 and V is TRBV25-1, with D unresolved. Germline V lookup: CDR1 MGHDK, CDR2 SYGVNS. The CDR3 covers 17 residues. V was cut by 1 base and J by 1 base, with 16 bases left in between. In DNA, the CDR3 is TGTGCCAGCAGTGAATCCCGCCACACGCCAACCCAAGAGACCCAGTACTTC. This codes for CASSESRHTPTQETQYF.

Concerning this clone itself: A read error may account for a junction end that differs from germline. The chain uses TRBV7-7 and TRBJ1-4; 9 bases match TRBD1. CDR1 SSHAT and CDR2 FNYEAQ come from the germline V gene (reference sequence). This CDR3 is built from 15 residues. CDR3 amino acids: CASSDGQGQVGKLFF. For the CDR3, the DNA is TGTGCTAGCAGCGACGGACAGGGGCAGGTTGGGAAACTGTTTTTT.

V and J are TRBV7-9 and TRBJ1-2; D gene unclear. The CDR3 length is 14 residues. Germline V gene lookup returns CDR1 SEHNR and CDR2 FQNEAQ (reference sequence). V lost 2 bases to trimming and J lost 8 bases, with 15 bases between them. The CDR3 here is CASSLSGPYGGYTF. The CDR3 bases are TGTGCCAGCAGCTTAAGTGGGCCCTATGGAGGCTACACCTTC.

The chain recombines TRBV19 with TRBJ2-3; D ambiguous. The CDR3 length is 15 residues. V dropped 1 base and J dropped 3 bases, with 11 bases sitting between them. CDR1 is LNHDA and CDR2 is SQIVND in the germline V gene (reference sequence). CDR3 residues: CASSIGLLRTDTQYF. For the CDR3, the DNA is TGTGCCAGTAGTATAGGACTGCTCCGTACAGATACGCAGTATTTT.

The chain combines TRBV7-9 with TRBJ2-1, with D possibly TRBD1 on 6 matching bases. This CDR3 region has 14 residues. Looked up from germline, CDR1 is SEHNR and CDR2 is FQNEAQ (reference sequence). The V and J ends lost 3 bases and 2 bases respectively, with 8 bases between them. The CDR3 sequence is CASSFDRTYNEQFF. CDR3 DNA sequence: TGTGCCAGCAGCTTCGACAGGACCTACAATGAGCAGTTCTTC.

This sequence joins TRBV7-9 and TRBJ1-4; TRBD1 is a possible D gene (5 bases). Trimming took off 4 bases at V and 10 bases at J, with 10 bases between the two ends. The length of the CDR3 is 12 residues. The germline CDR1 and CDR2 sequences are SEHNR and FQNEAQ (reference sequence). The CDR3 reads CASSSDQGKLFF. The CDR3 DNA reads TGTGCCAGCAGCTCTGATCAGGGAAAACTGTTTTTT.

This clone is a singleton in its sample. The CDR3 DNA follows: TGTGCCAGCAGTTTATTGTGGGGACAGGGCCCCTACGAGCAGTACTTC. This sequence encodes CASSLLWGQGPYEQYF. V usage is TRBV27 and J usage is TRBJ2-7, with 9 bases identical to TRBD1. Per the germline V gene, CDR1 is MNHEY and CDR2 is SMNVEV (reference sequence). V dropped 1 base and J dropped 2; count of bases not matched to a gene: 6. The CDR3 sequence is 16 residues long.